These 25 T cell receptor beta chains originate from one sample sequenced in a study of blood T cell repertoires in COVID-19 (dated by TCRdb to 2020 to 2021). The protocol used for the library was the immunoSEQ multiplex PCR assay. Sourced from immuneACCESS, this table was stored by TCRdb with only in-frame sequences that have V and J called. A share of the clones is absent; for the studies checked, an unresolved V gene accounts for under half, and the remainder has no known explanation. The sample table lists over 30,000 clones, roughly nine tenths of them with a count of one. The ten largest clones take up approximately 5% of the sample. Input material: peripheral blood. These receptors were taken from a human donor in a cohort sampled during active COVID-19.

This chain connects TRBV19 to TRBJ2-2; weak D call: TRBD2 (6 bases). The CDR3 extends over 14 amino acids. V lost 9 bases to trimming and J lost 2 bases, with 13 bases between them. The germline CDR1 and CDR2 sequences are LNHDA and SQIVND (reference sequence). CDR3: CASSPGLNTGELFF. CDR3 coding DNA: TGTGCCAGCAGCCCGGGACTTAACACCGGGGAGCTGTTTTTT.

This chain joins TRBV11-2 and TRBJ2-3; TRBD1 agrees at 7 bases. CDR3 size: 17 residues. Trimming at V came to 0 bases and at J to 2 bases, leaving 8 bases not matched to a gene. Germline CDR1 is SGHAT and CDR2 is FQNNGV. This CDR3 reads CASSLDDRAGNTDTQYF. DNA for the CDR3: TGTGCCAGCAGCTTAGACGACAGGGCTGGGAACACAGATACGCAGTATTTT.

The chain recombines TRBV14 with TRBJ2-2; D is perhaps TRBD2 (6 bases). This CDR3 is built from 16 residues. The V end lost 1 base, the J end lost 6 bases, and 15 bases lay between the germline ends. From germline, CDR1 is SGHDN and CDR2 FVKESK. The chain's CDR3 is CASSQVQAGLAGELFF. DNA for the CDR3: TGTGCCAGCAGCCAAGTACAGGCGGGGCTCGCCGGGGAGCTGTTTTTT.

The chain joins TRBV7-9 to TRBJ1-3, with a possible D match to TRBD1 (6 bases). This CDR3 is 16 amino acids long. V was clipped by 4 bases and J by 0 bases, with 13 bases between them. Germline values: CDR1 SEHNR, CDR2 FQNEAQ (reference sequence). For the CDR3, the DNA is TGTGCCAGCAGCTCCCTGGACAGCTACTCTGGAAACACCATATATTTT. This codes for CASSSLDSYSGNTIYF.

The chain joins TRBV2 to TRBJ1-2; 10 bases line up with TRBD1. The V gene end was trimmed by 8 bases and the J gene end by 8 bases; junction bases not matched to a gene: 11. CDR1 is SNHLY, CDR2 FYNNEI, per germline. The length of the CDR3 is 14 residues. Written as DNA, the CDR3 is TGTGCCAGCCTTGGACAGGGGGTTTTAGGCGGCTACACCTTC. Protein product: CASLGQGVLGGYTF. The variable domain in full, completed from reference TRBV2 and TRBJ1-2, reads EPEVTQTPSHQVTQMGQEVILRCVPISNHLYFYWYRQILGQKVEFLVSFYNNEISEKSEIFDDQFSVERPDGSNFTLKIRSTKLEDSAMYFCASLGQGVLGGYTFGSGTRLTVV.

This chain links TRBV18 with TRBJ2-7; maybe TRBD1 (5 bases). Germline V gives CDR1 KGHSH, CDR2 LQKENI. V dropped 3 bases and J dropped 3 bases, with 12 bases sitting between them. The CDR3 totals 14 residues. The CDR3 nucleotides read TGTGCCAGCTCACCCCAGGGTGACGACTACGAGCAGTACGTC. Translating it yields CASSPQGDDYEQYV.

This chain joins TRBV6-5 and TRBJ1-6, with 8 bases that match TRBD1. After removal of 0 bases from V and 10 bases from J, the junction contained 5 bases not matched to a gene. CDR1 is MNHEY and CDR2 is SVGAGI in the germline V gene. This CDR3 is built from 15 residues. The chain's CDR3 is CASSYSDRVGSPLHF. For the CDR3, the DNA is TGTGCCAGCAGTTACTCGGACAGGGTTGGATCACCCCTCCACTTT.

V usage is TRBV19 and J usage is TRBJ2-5, with a weak D call TRBD1 (5 bases). This CDR3 contains 15 residues. V lost 5 bases to trimming and J lost 1 base, with 14 bases between them. CDR1 LNHDA and CDR2 SQIVND come from the germline V gene (reference sequence). The CDR3 sequence is CASSWTYSFQETQYF. DNA for the CDR3: TGTGCCAGTAGTTGGACATATAGTTTCCAAGAGACCCAGTACTTC.

Only one count was recorded for this clone. The CDR3 loop is CASSKGVGTEAFF. Written as DNA, the CDR3 is TGTGCCAGCAGCAAGGGGGTGGGCACTGAAGCTTTCTTT. The V gene is TRBV7-2, the J gene TRBJ1-1; possibly TRBD1 for D (6 bases). The germline V gene encodes CDR1 SGHTA and CDR2 FQGNSA. CDR3 length equals 13 residues. Trimming cost V 5 bases and J 4 bases, with 11 bases left between them.

The chain joins TRBV19 to TRBJ1-5, with D unresolved. V dropped 7 bases and J dropped 0 bases, with 7 bases sitting between them. The germline gives CDR1 LNHDA, CDR2 SQIVND (reference sequence). CDR3 size: 13 residues. Here the CDR3 DNA reads TGTGCCAGTAAGGAGTATAGCAATCAGCCCCAGCATTTT. As protein: CASKEYSNQPQHF.

The J gene is TRBJ1-4, the V gene TRBV7-9, with D hard to call. V lost 1 base to trimming and J lost 5 bases, with 5 bases between them. The V gene's germline CDR1 is SEHNR and CDR2 FQNEAQ (reference sequence). CDR3 length: 13 amino acids. CDR3 DNA sequence: TGTGCCAGCAGCTTAGATCTCAATGAAAAACTGTTTTTT. It encodes CASSLDLNEKLFF. Using reference TRBV7-9 and TRBJ1-4 for the parts outside the CDR3, the full variable domain is DTGVSQNPRHKITKRGQNVTFRCDPISEHNRLYWYRQTLGQGPEFLTYFQNEAQLEKSRLLSDRFSAERPKGSFSTLEIQRTEQGDSAMYLCASSLDLNEKLFFGSGTQLSVL.

The chain is built from TRBV19 and TRBJ2-5; 10 nucleotides agree with TRBD2. Germline V gene lookup returns CDR1 LNHDA and CDR2 SQIVND (reference sequence). V lost 4 bases and J lost 5; bases outside the gene matches: 7. The CDR3 runs to 15 residues. The CDR3 protein is CASSNRGLAVETQYF. The CDR3 DNA reads TGTGCCAGTAGTAACCGAGGACTAGCGGTGGAGACCCAGTACTTC. Based on the CDR3 plus reference TRBV19 and TRBJ2-5, the full variable domain is DGGITQSPKYLFRKEGQNVTLSCEQNLNHDAMYWYRQDPGQGLRLIYYSQIVNDFQKGDIAEGYSVSREKKESFPLTVTSAQKNPTAFYLCASSNRGLAVETQYFGPGTRLLVL.

The chain combines TRBV7-2 with TRBJ2-1; 7 bases align to TRBD1. This CDR3 contains 15 residues. Germline V gene sequence: CDR1 SGHTA, CDR2 FQGNSA. J gave up 2 bases and V 6 bases, and 7 bases lay outside the gene matches. CDR3: CASSLGGPTYNEQFF. The CDR3 coding sequence is TGTGCCAGCAGTCTAGGGGGCCCTACCTACAATGAGCAGTTCTTC.

This chain uses TRBV6-2 or TRBV6-3 with TRBJ2-3, with D perhaps matching TRBD2 (6 bases). This CDR3 comprises 18 residues. Germline V gene lookup returns CDR1 MNHEY and CDR2 SVGEGT. Between the trimmed V and J ends, which lost 2 bases and 6 bases, there was a span of 24 bases. The CDR3 is CASSYPRTAEGPIDTQYF. The DNA for the CDR3 is TGTGCCAGCAGTTACCCCCGGACGGCGGAGGGCCCGATCGATACGCAGTATTTT.

This sequence joins TRBV4-1 and TRBJ2-6; 8 bases map to TRBD1. This CDR3 has 18 amino acids. The V gene's germline CDR1 is MGHRA and CDR2 YSYEKL. Germline trimming cut 1 base from V and 2 bases from J; bases unmatched to any gene: 7. The CDR3 DNA reads as TGCGCCAGCAGCCAAGTAGCACAGGGGGTACCTGGGGCCAACGTCCTGACTTTC. Translation gives CASSQVAQGVPGANVLTF.

The chain carries TRBV27 and TRBJ1-5; 9 nucleotides agree with TRBD1. Germline V gene sequence: CDR1 MNHEY, CDR2 SMNVEV (reference sequence). J was trimmed by 6 bases and V by 8 bases; bases with no gene match: 8. The CDR3 is 14 amino acids. The CDR3: CASAPGQGRQPQHF. In DNA, the CDR3 is TGTGCCAGCGCCCCGGGACAGGGACGTCAGCCCCAGCATTTT.

DNA for the CDR3: TGTGCCAGTAGTACCCGGGACTCCGCTTTGCCCACTGAAGCTTTCTTT. This encodes CASSTRDSALPTEAFF. J is TRBJ1-1 and V is TRBV19; weak D call: TRBD1 (5 bases). The CDR3 has 16 amino acids. Germline CDR1 LNHDA, CDR2 SQIVND (reference sequence). Trimming left V 4 bases short and J 4 bases short, with 19 bases between.

The V call is TRBV3-1 (or the pseudogene TRBV3-2), the J call TRBJ1-1; 10 nucleotides align to TRBD1. V trimming: 1 base; J trimming: 5 bases; junction bases outside the gene matches: 7. Germline V lookup: CDR1 LGHDT, CDR2 YNNKEL (reference sequence). CDR3 length: 16 amino acids. CDR3 bases: TGTGCCAGCAGCCAAGTGTACGGACAGGGGGAGACTGAAGCTTTCTTT. It codes for CASSQVYGQGETEAFF.

This clone was recorded once. V is TRBV18 and J is TRBJ1-3; D is perhaps TRBD1 (6 bases). The CDR3 has 13 amino acids. The germline V and J ends were trimmed by 4 bases and 9 bases, with 13 bases remaining between them. Germline CDR1 KGHSH, CDR2 LQKENI. The CDR3 loop is CASSLGTIGTIYF. Written as DNA, the CDR3 is TGTGCCAGCTCACTAGGGACAATTGGCACCATATATTTT.

The rearrangement uses TRBV5-1 and TRBJ2-1; 10 positions match TRBD1. J lost 7 bases, V lost 1 base, and 5 bases had no gene match. The CDR3 runs 15 residues. The germline V gene has CDR1 SGHRS and CDR2 YFSETQ. The CDR3 sequence: CASSLWDRGGNEQFF. As DNA, the CDR3 is TGCGCCAGCAGCTTGTGGGACAGGGGAGGGAATGAGCAGTTCTTC.

This chain links TRBV5-1 with TRBJ2-3; 10 bases are a match to TRBD2. Trimming took 2 bases from V and 7 from J; bases not matched to a gene: 7. Looked up from germline, CDR1 is SGHRS and CDR2 is YFSETQ. This CDR3 contains 15 residues. The CDR3, as DNA: TGCGCCAGCAGCTTACCACTAGCGGGGTTATATACGCAGTATTTT. Protein: CASSLPLAGLYTQYF. The full variable domain, rest sourced from reference TRBV5-1 and TRBJ2-3, is KAGVTQTPRYLIKTRGQQVTLSCSPISGHRSVSWYQQTPGQGLQFLFEYFSETQRNKGNFPGRFSGRQFSNSRSEMNVSTLELGDSALYLCASSLPLAGLYTQYFGPGTRLTVL.

The chain employs TRBV30 and TRBJ1-5; D may be TRBD1 (5 bases). CDR3 length: 14 amino acids. Trimming left V 1 base short and J 5 bases short, with 12 bases between. CDR1 is GTSNPN and CDR2 is SVGIG in the germline V gene (reference sequence). CDR3 amino acids: CAWSGFAGDQPQHF. CDR3 bases: TGTGCCTGGAGTGGGTTCGCGGGGGATCAGCCCCAGCATTTT.

The chain recombines TRBV28 with TRBJ1-2, with 8 positions matching TRBD1. The CDR3 covers 15 residues. Trimming removed 5 bases from V and 0 bases from J; junction bases left unmatched: 5. Germline V lookup: CDR1 MDHEN, CDR2 SYDVKM. CDR3 DNA: TGTGCCAGCAGTCCAGGGGGCCTTTCTAACTATGGCTACACCTTC. It translates to CASSPGGLSNYGYTF.

The rearrangement uses TRBV5-1 and TRBJ2-2; D gene uncertain. Germline CDR1 is SGHRS and CDR2 is YFSETQ. Trimming removed 1 base at V and 7 bases at J, with 5 bases between. The CDR3 consists of 12 residues. The CDR3 region is CASSLSLGELFF. Written as DNA, the CDR3 is TGCGCCAGCAGCTTGTCCCTCGGGGAGCTGTTTTTT.

This chain joins TRBV19 and TRBJ2-2; D is perhaps TRBD1 (6 bases). The CDR3 sequence is 14 residues long. V was pared by 4 bases and J by 6 bases, with 12 bases between. The V gene's germline CDR1 is LNHDA and CDR2 SQIVND (reference sequence). The CDR3 is CASSTGVNSGELFF. CDR3 DNA: TGTGCCAGTAGTACAGGGGTTAATTCCGGGGAGCTGTTTTTT.